These T cell receptor beta chains were read from a single sample in a study of blood T cells in healthy people across ages. TCRdb re-called the 5' RACE reads through MiXCR, storing one row per CDR3 protein. The table includes around 800,000 distinct CDR3 sequences, 20% to 30% detected once. The same sample was also used in a study of T cells of mothers and their children.

Sequencing was carried out using blood. The receptors stem from a boy between 10 and 17 years old in good health. The CDR3 runs from the conserved cysteine through the conserved F or W. Fields, in order: V gene, J gene, D gene, clone size, CDR3 DNA, CDR3 protein. D genes are given only for firm matches. A clone size is listed for some rows: how often the clone was seen (once, few, many), or a class if it is expanded.

V: TRBV19
J: TRBJ2-5
D: .
size: .
DNA: TGTGCCAGTAGTACCTCGGCAGAGACCCAGTACTTC
CDR3: CASSTSAETQYF

V: TRBV12-3/TRBV12-4
J: TRBJ1-1
D: .
size: few
DNA: TGTGCCAGCAGTTCGTTCCCTCTACTCAGGGGGAACACTGAAGCTTTCTTT
CDR3: CASSSFPLLRGNTEAFF

V: TRBV12-3/TRBV12-4
J: TRBJ2-5
D: .
size: .
DNA: TGTGCCAGCAGTTTAGGAAATAGCGGAAGAGAGACCCAGTACTTC
CDR3: CASSLGNSGRETQYF

V: TRBV10-3
J: TRBJ2-2
D: .
size: many
DNA: TGTGCCATCAGGGACCCCTCGGGCACCGGGGAGCTGTTTTTT
CDR3: CAIRDPSGTGELFF

V: TRBV5-1
J: TRBJ2-5
D: .
size: .
DNA: TGCGCCAGCAGCTTGGGCCCTTCTGACAGGCCCCAAGAGACCCAGTACTTC
CDR3: CASSLGPSDRPQETQYF

V: TRBV15
J: TRBJ1-6
D: .
size: few
DNA: TGTGCCACCAGCGGAGCTGGGGTACACGGGTCACCCCTCCACTTT
CDR3: CATSGAGVHGSPLHF

V: TRBV6-1
J: TRBJ2-7
D: .
size: .
DNA: TGTGCCAGCAGTCCCCGCCCCGGGCCCTCCTCCTACGAGCAGTACTTC
CDR3: CASSPRPGPSSYEQYF

V: TRBV12-3/TRBV12-4
J: TRBJ2-1
D: TRBD2
size: few
DNA: TGTGCCAGCAGCAGCGGGGGACCCTTGTACAATGAGCAGTTCTTC
CDR3: CASSSGGPLYNEQFF

V: TRBV20-1
J: TRBJ1-5
D: .
size: few
DNA: TGCAGTGCCAAGACCCCTAGGGAAGGGGTAGATCAGCCCCAGCATTTT
CDR3: CSAKTPREGVDQPQHF

V: TRBV29-1
J: TRBJ2-7
D: TRBD1
size: once
DNA: TGCAGCTCCCGGGACAGAGACGAGCAGTACTTC
CDR3: CSSRDRDEQYF

V: TRBV7-2
J: TRBJ2-1
D: TRBD1
size: .
DNA: TGTGCCAGCAGCTCCTTGACAGGGGGCCCTGAGCAGTTCTTC
CDR3: CASSSLTGGPEQFF

V: TRBV6-5
J: TRBJ1-1
D: TRBD1
size: .
DNA: TGTGCCAGTAAGCAGGGGGGGAACACTGAAGCTTTCTTT
CDR3: CASKQGGNTEAFF

V: TRBV11-2
J: TRBJ2-5
D: .
size: few
DNA: TGTGCCAGCAGCTTTAACCTCGAGACCCAGTACTTC
CDR3: CASSFNLETQYF

V: TRBV12-5
J: TRBJ2-5
D: TRBD2
size: .
DNA: TGTGCTAGTGGTTTAGGCGGGGGGGCCCAGTACTTC
CDR3: CASGLGGGAQYF

V: TRBV18
J: TRBJ2-2
D: .
size: few
DNA: TGTGCCAGCTCACTCGGACGAGTGGGCACCGGGGAGCTGTTTTTT
CDR3: CASSLGRVGTGELFF

V: TRBV4-1
J: TRBJ2-7
D: TRBD2
size: .
DNA: TGCGCCAGCAGCCAAGGGCTAGCGGGGGCCTACGAGCAGTACTTC
CDR3: CASSQGLAGAYEQYF

V: TRBV29-1
J: TRBJ1-1
D: TRBD1
size: .
DNA: TGCAGCGTTGGGACAGGGAGGGGGGACACTGAAGCTTTCTTT
CDR3: CSVGTGRGDTEAFF